One and the same sample provided the 30 T cell receptor beta chains below, sequenced in a study of blood T cell repertoires in COVID-19. Sequencing was performed with immunoSEQ multiplex PCR; in TCRdb, only in-frame clones are kept and a portion is missing. The top ten hold 7.5% to 9.5% of the sample, which has 120,000 to 150,000 clones, 75% to 85% seen once. Material: peripheral blood. These receptors all stem from a human donor with acute or convalescent COVID-19. The donor label of this sample is uncertain.

The chain joins TRBV9 to TRBJ1-1, with 12 bases fitting TRBD1. From germline, CDR1 is SGDLS and CDR2 YYNGEE. The J segment lost 6 bases and the V segment lost 4 bases, leaving 7 bases of the junction unmatched. The length of the CDR3 is 15 residues. The CDR3 protein is CASSSGQGAIPEAFF. The CDR3 nucleotides read TGTGCCAGCAGCTCGGGACAGGGGGCGATCCCTGAAGCTTTCTTT.

The chain couples TRBV11-3 to TRBJ1-5, with D unclear. This CDR3 is 17 amino acids long. Germline CDR1 SGHNT, CDR2 YENEEA. Trimming cost V 2 bases and J 0 bases, with 14 bases left between them. The CDR3 protein is CASSLKGGPYSNQPQHF. CDR3 bases: TGTGCCAGCAGCTTAAAGGGAGGGCCTTATAGCAATCAGCCCCAGCATTTT.

The V call is TRBV24-1, the J call TRBJ1-1; a possible D gene is TRBD1 (5 bases). V lost 5 bases to trimming and J lost 5 bases, with 17 bases between them. Germline-derived CDR1 and CDR2 are KGHDR and SFDVKD. The CDR3 runs 15 residues. CDR3 in amino acids: CATSGGGGQGTEAFF. CDR3 nucleotide sequence: TGTGCCACCAGTGGGGGGGGAGGTCAGGGAACTGAAGCTTTCTTT.

The V gene is TRBV6-5, the J gene TRBJ1-1, with D hard to call. This CDR3 has 14 amino acids. In germline, CDR1 is MNHEY, CDR2 SVGAGI. Trimming shortened V by 2 bases and J by 1 base, and 8 bases separated the two germline ends. The CDR3 spells CASSYHSGNTEAFF. The CDR3 region has the DNA TGTGCCAGCAGTTACCACAGTGGGAACACTGAAGCTTTCTTT.

This sequence joins TRBV24-1 and TRBJ2-1, with D possibly being TRBD2 (6 bases). V gave up 2 bases and J gave up 0 bases, with 10 bases separating them. The CDR3 loop spans 16 amino acids. Germline lookup yields CDR1 KGHDR and CDR2 SFDVKD. DNA for the CDR3: TGTGCCACCAGTGATTGGGGGGTGACCTCCTACAATGAGCAGTTCTTC. It encodes CATSDWGVTSYNEQFF.

V is TRBV4-1 and J is TRBJ2-7; 12 nucleotides match TRBD1. The CDR3 spans 15 residues. Trimming at V came to 5 bases and at J to 5 bases, leaving 7 bases not matched to a gene. CDR1 and CDR2 (germline): MGHRA, YSYEKL. CDR3 loop: CASSTPGTGGNEQYF. The CDR3 region has the DNA TGCGCCAGCAGCACACCCGGGACAGGGGGCAACGAGCAGTACTTC.

This chain's CDR3 is CAWSVAPGHYYEQYF. The CDR3 DNA reads TGTGCCTGGAGTGTAGCCCCGGGACATTACTACGAGCAGTACTTC. V and J are TRBV30 and TRBJ2-7; D possibly corresponds to TRBD1 (6 bases). The V end lost 0 bases, the J end lost 3 bases, and 15 bases lay between the germline ends. Germline assignment: CDR1 GTSNPN and CDR2 SVGIG (reference sequence). The CDR3 has 15 residues.

This clone was recorded a few times. CDR3 protein: CASSLRTGGFETQYF. The CDR3 nucleotides are TGTGCCAGCTCACTTAGGACAGGGGGCTTCGAGACCCAGTACTTC. The chain carries TRBV18 and TRBJ2-5, with 11 bases identical to TRBD1. The CDR3 spans 15 residues. Germline V lookup: CDR1 KGHSH, CDR2 LQKENI. V gave up 4 bases and J gave up 5 bases; unmatched junction bases: 6. Using reference TRBV18 and TRBJ2-5 for the parts outside the CDR3, the full variable domain is NAGVMQNPRHLVRRRGQEARLRCSPMKGHSHVYWYRQLPEEGLKFMVYLQKENIIDESGMPKERFSAEFPKEGPSILRIQQVVRGDSAAYFCASSLRTGGFETQYFGPGTRLLVL.

The rearrangement links TRBV19 to TRBJ1-5, with 8 positions matching TRBD1. With 3 bases clipped from V and 6 bases from J, the junction kept 10 bases outside the gene matches. There are 16 residues in the CDR3. CDR1 and CDR2 from the germline V gene are LNHDA and SQIVND (reference sequence). CDR3 protein: CASSIGRTGISQPQHF. The CDR3 region has the DNA TGTGCCAGTAGTATCGGGAGGACAGGGATCAGTCAGCCCCAGCATTTT.

This clone was observed a few times. The rearrangement uses TRBV21-1 and TRBJ1-3. TRBV21-1 is designated a pseudogene. The CDR3 extends over 13 amino acids. CDR3 loop: CARKPVSGNTIYF. CDR3 in DNA: TGTGCCAGAAAGCCGGTCTCTGGAAACACCATATATTTT.

This clone occurred once. J is TRBJ1-3 and V is TRBV6-5; 8 bases align to TRBD1. The CDR3 loop spans 15 amino acids. J lost 4 bases, V lost 6 bases, and 8 bases had no gene match. Per the germline V gene, CDR1 is MNHEY and CDR2 is SVGAGI. Written as DNA, the CDR3 is TGTGCCAGCAGCAGGACAGGGTTCGGCGGAAACACCATATATTTT. Amino acid sequence: CASSRTGFGGNTIYF.

The V gene is TRBV28, the J gene TRBJ1-2; 9 bases align to TRBD1. This CDR3 is built from 15 residues. J was trimmed by 6 bases and V by 4 bases; bases with no gene match: 9. Germline assignment: CDR1 MDHEN and CDR2 SYDVKM. CDR3 residues: CASSYSLRTGDGYTF. For the CDR3, the DNA is TGTGCCAGCAGTTATAGTTTAAGGACAGGGGATGGCTACACCTTC.

J is TRBJ2-4 and V is TRBV4-1; D uncertain. The V and J ends lost 1 base and 9 bases respectively, with 10 bases between them. The CDR3 has 13 amino acids. CDR1 is MGHRA, CDR2 YSYEKL, per germline. The CDR3 bases are TGCGCCAGCAGCCAAGGACATTATGGCATTCAGTACTTC. It specifies CASSQGHYGIQYF.

V gene TRBV29-1 combines with J gene TRBJ2-2; maybe TRBD1 (5 bases). Per the germline V gene, CDR1 is SQVTM and CDR2 is ANQGSEA. V was trimmed by 7 bases and J by 3 bases, leaving 12 bases between them. The CDR3 has 13 amino acids. CDR3 sequence (DNA): TGCAGCGCCCCAGGGTGGGACACCGGGGAGCTGTTTTTT. The encoded protein is CSAPGWDTGELFF.

The J gene is TRBJ2-3, the V gene TRBV2, with 7 positions matching TRBD2. Trimming cost V 8 bases and J 4 bases; bases outside gene matches: 9. Germline CDR1 and CDR2: SNHLY and FYNNEI. The CDR3 consists of 14 residues. The chain's CDR3 is CASSRRGGSDTQYF. The CDR3 DNA reads as TGTGCCAGCTCCCGGCGGGGAGGGTCAGATACGCAGTATTTT. The whole variable domain, filled in from reference TRBV2 and TRBJ2-3, reads EPEVTQTPSHQVTQMGQEVILRCVPISNHLYFYWYRQILGQKVEFLVSFYNNEISEKSEIFDDQFSVERPDGSNFTLKIRSTKLEDSAMYFCASSRRGGSDTQYFGPGTRLTVL.

Only one count was recorded for this clone. J is TRBJ1-5 and V is TRBV5-8, with TRBD1 matching 7 bases. V dropped 3 bases and J dropped 3; count of bases not matched to a gene: 3. CDR1 is SGHTS, CDR2 YDEGEE, per germline. This CDR3 has 14 amino acids. The DNA of the CDR3 is TGTGCCAGCAGCTCGGGACAGAACAATCAGCCCCAGCATTTT. This sequence encodes CASSSGQNNQPQHF.

This sequence joins TRBV23-1 and TRBJ2-3; TRBD1 aligns across 8 bases. TRBV23-1 is an ORF, and what it does is uncertain. This CDR3 spans 17 amino acids. Trimming took 4 bases from V and 5 from J; bases not matched to a gene: 14. The CDR3 spells CASSPPPGDRFKDTQYF. The CDR3 nucleotides read TGCGCCAGCAGTCCCCCGCCCGGGGACAGGTTTAAAGATACGCAGTATTTT.

The gene calls are TRBV12-5 and TRBJ2-3; TRBD2 aligns across 12 bases. The CDR3 totals 16 residues. Looked up from germline, CDR1 is LGHNT and CDR2 is FRNRAP. V shed 0 bases and J 4 bases; nucleotides not matched to a gene: 2. CDR3 sequence: CASGLVLAGGPDTQYF. Here the CDR3 DNA reads TGTGCTAGTGGTTTGGTACTAGCGGGGGGCCCAGATACGCAGTATTTT.

The J gene is TRBJ1-1, the V gene TRBV4-1; tentatively, D is TRBD1 (5 bases). The CDR3 consists of 15 residues. Deletions cut 6 bases from V and 2 bases from J, with 16 bases between. CDR1 is MGHRA and CDR2 is YSYEKL in the germline V gene. The CDR3 sequence is CASRLQGAINTEAFF. CDR3 in DNA: TGCGCCAGCAGACTGCAGGGTGCCATTAACACTGAAGCTTTCTTT.

The chain uses TRBV9 and TRBJ1-2; D unclear. The CDR3 runs to 11 residues. V was pared by 3 bases and J by 4 bases, with 4 bases between. The germline gives CDR1 SGDLS, CDR2 YYNGEE. The CDR3 protein is CASSGVYGYTF. In DNA form, the CDR3 reads TGTGCCAGCAGCGGCGTCTATGGCTACACCTTC.

The rearrangement links TRBV27 to TRBJ1-6; tentative D call: TRBD1 (6 bases). The CDR3 runs 17 residues. Deletions cut 3 bases from V and 9 bases from J, with 21 bases between. CDR1 is MNHEY, CDR2 SMNVEV, per germline (reference sequence). The CDR3 DNA reads TGTGCCAGCAGTTTGCTCTATACAGGGAATTCGGTTTCACCCCTCCACTTT. This translates into CASSLLYTGNSVSPLHF.

The chain uses TRBV30 and TRBJ1-1; D may be TRBD1 (5 bases). Trimming shortened V by 0 bases and J by 1 base, and 6 bases separated the two germline ends. The length of the CDR3 is 13 residues. The V gene's germline CDR1 is GTSNPN and CDR2 SVGIG (reference sequence). The CDR3 loop reads CAWSVQENTEAFF. CDR3 nucleotides: TGTGCCTGGAGTGTACAGGAGAACACTGAAGCTTTCTTT.

The chain combines TRBV2 with TRBJ2-1, with D possibly matching TRBD1 (5 bases). Trimming shortened V by 6 bases and J by 0 bases, and 12 bases separated the two germline ends. Germline V gene sequence: CDR1 SNHLY, CDR2 FYNNEI. The CDR3 is 15 amino acids. CDR3 bases: TGTGCCAGCAGAGCAAGGGGTGCCTCCTACAATGAGCAGTTCTTC. This sequence encodes CASRARGASYNEQFF.

The chain is built from TRBV29-1 and TRBJ1-1; perhaps TRBD1 as D (6 bases). Germline loops: CDR1 SQVTM, CDR2 ANQGSEA. There are 13 residues in the CDR3. The V end was cut by 7 bases, the J end by 2 bases, with 14 bases between. Written as DNA, the CDR3 is TGCAGCGCTCGGACAGATTTAAACACTGAAGCTTTCTTT. Protein product: CSARTDLNTEAFF.

The V and J genes are TRBV2 and TRBJ1-2; the match to TRBD1 covers 7 bases. The CDR3 spans 14 residues. CDR1 is SNHLY, CDR2 FYNNEI, per germline. V dropped 6 bases and J dropped 8; count of bases not matched to a gene: 12. This CDR3 reads CASRAPGTAIGYTF. In DNA form, the CDR3 reads TGTGCCAGCAGAGCCCCCGGGACAGCTATCGGCTACACCTTC.

V gene TRBV6-5 combines with J gene TRBJ2-3, with a tentative D call TRBD1 (6 bases). The ends were cut back, 2 bases at V and 1 base at J, with 13 bases in the middle. This CDR3 is built from 16 residues. Germline loops: CDR1 MNHEY, CDR2 SVGAGI. The CDR3 loop reads CASSYAGTRGTDTQYF. The CDR3 nucleotides read TGTGCCAGCAGTTACGCCGGGACAAGGGGCACAGATACGCAGTATTTT.

V usage is TRBV11-2 and J usage is TRBJ1-1; D call uncertain. With 4 bases removed from V and 0 bases from J, the gap between germline ends came to 6 bases. The germline V gene has CDR1 SGHAT and CDR2 FQNNGV. CDR3 size: 13 residues. CDR3 region: CASSSSLNTEAFF. CDR3 sequence (DNA): TGTGCCAGCAGCTCCAGTCTGAACACTGAAGCTTTCTTT.

This clone was recorded once. The chain carries TRBV30 and TRBJ1-3, with TRBD1 as a possible D gene (6 bases). V was trimmed by 3 bases and J by 1 base, leaving 7 bases between them. Germline V gene data show CDR1 as GTSNPN and CDR2 as SVGIG (reference sequence). The CDR3 contains 13 residues. CDR3 sequence reads: CAWRQGSGNTIYF. CDR3 in DNA: TGTGCCTGGAGACAGGGATCTGGAAACACCATATATTTT.

The rearrangement uses TRBV7-8 and TRBJ1-3, with D maybe TRBD1 (5 bases). CDR1 SGHVS and CDR2 FQNEAQ come from the germline V gene. V lost 8 bases and J lost 4, with 15 bases in between. The CDR3 consists of 14 residues. The CDR3 coding sequence is TGTGCCAGCCGAAGTCCAGGGTTGGGAAACACCATATATTTT. Translating gives CASRSPGLGNTIYF.

The J gene is TRBJ1-1, the V gene TRBV3-1 (or the pseudogene TRBV3-2); D unresolved. V shed 1 base and J shed 10 bases, with 13 bases lying between them. This CDR3 has 13 amino acids. Per germline, CDR1 LGHDT and CDR2 YNNKEL (reference sequence). The CDR3 spells CASSQGGVRGAFF. The DNA for the CDR3 is TGTGCCAGCAGCCAAGGGGGTGTACGGGGAGCTTTCTTT.